This TCR beta chain was captured by sequencing in a study of OX40 agonist ivuxolimab in advanced cancers. As for the study in general: Patients received intravenous ivuxolimab every 2 weeks at 0.01 to 10 mg/kg.

The repertoire was sequenced with immunoSEQ multiplex PCR; TCRdb's copy has only in-frame clones and lacks some. This table holds about 45,000 clones, more than 75% found once. Between the trimmed V and J ends, which lost 0 bases and 6 bases, there was a span of 15 bases. The CDR3 is 15 amino acids. Per germline, CDR1 MGHRA and CDR2 YSYEKL. The J gene is TRBJ2-7, the V gene TRBV4-1, with D hard to call. This TCR was recovered from an adult with an advanced solid tumor such as melanoma, head and neck, liver or kidney cancer. The sample consisted of CD4+ or CD8+ T cells sorted from blood, taken in a trial of the OX40 agonist ivuxolimab. The CDR3 sequence: CASSQEDRTLVEQYF. The CDR3 DNA sequence: TGCGCCAGCAGCCAAGAAGATAGGACCCTCGTCGAGCAGTACTTC.